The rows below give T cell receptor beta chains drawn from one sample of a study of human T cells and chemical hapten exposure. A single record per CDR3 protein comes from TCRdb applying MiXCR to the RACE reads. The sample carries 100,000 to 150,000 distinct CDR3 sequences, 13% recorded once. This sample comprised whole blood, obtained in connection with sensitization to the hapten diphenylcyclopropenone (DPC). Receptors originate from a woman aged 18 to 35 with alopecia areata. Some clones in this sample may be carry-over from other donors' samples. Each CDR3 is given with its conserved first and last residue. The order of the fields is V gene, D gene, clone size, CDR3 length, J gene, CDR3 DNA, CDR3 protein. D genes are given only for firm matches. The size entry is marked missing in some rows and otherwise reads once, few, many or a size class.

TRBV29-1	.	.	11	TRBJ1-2	TGCAGCATTATGGCGGTCAGTGGCTACACCTTC	CSIMAVSGYTF
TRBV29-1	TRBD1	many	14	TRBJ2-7	TGCAGCGTTGGGCCTGGGACAGGATCCTACGAGCAGTACTTC	CSVGPGTGSYEQYF
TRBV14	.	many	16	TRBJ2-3	TGTGCCAGCAGCCAAGATCGCGGAGGGGGGGGAGATACGCAGTATTTT	CASSQDRGGGGDTQYF
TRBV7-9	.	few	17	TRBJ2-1	TGTGCCAGCAGTGACAGGCCCCGAGGGGGTTCCTACAATGAGCAGTTCTTC	CASSDRPRGGSYNEQFF
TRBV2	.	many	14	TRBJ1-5	TGTGCCAGCAGTGGTATAGGGCCAAATCAGCCCCAGCATTTT	CASSGIGPNQPQHF
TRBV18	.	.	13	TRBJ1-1	TGTGCCAGCTCACCACACGCGAGTGGTGAAGCTTTCTTT	CASSPHASGEAFF
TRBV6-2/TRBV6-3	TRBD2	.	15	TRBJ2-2	TGTGCCAGCAGTTATCAGCGGGGGCGGACCGGGGAGCTGTTTTTT	CASSYQRGRTGELFF
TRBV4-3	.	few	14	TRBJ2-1	TGCGCCAGCAGCCAAGATGGGGGTGGGCGTGAGCAGTTCTTC	CASSQDGGGREQFF
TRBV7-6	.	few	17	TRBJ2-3	TGTGCCAGCAGCTTATTGGGCACAGTTGCTAGCACAGATACGCAGTATTTT	CASSLLGTVASTDTQYF
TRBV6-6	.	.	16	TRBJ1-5	TGTGCCAGCAGTTACGACGGGGGCTATAGCAATCAGCCCCAGCATTTT	CASSYDGGYSNQPQHF
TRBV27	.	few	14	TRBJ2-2	TGTGCCAGCAGTCCCCAGCGGAACACCGGGGAGCTGTTTTTT	CASSPQRNTGELFF
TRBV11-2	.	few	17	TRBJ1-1	TGTGCCAGCAGATTCGATCTTACCGGGACGGGTAACACTGAAGCTTTCTTT	CASRFDLTGTGNTEAFF
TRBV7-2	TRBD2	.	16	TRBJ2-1	TGTGCCAGCAGCCCACAACTAGCGCCTTCCTACAATGAGCAGTTCTTC	CASSPQLAPSYNEQFF
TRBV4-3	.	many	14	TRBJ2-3	TGCGCCAGCAGCTTAGGGATCGGCACAGATACGCAGTATTTT	CASSLGIGTDTQYF
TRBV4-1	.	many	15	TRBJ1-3	TGCGCCAGCAGCCAAGTAACAAGAGGAGGAAACACCATATATTTT	CASSQVTRGGNTIYF
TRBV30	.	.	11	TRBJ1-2	TGTGCCTGGACAGGGTTTTATGGCTACACCTTC	CAWTGFYGYTF
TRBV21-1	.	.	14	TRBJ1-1	TGTGCCAGCAGCCCGTCCCGCGATTGGGAGGAAGCTTTCTTT	CASSPSRDWEEAFF
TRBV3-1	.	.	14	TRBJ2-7	TGTGCCAGCGGAAAGGGTCGCGGTTCCTACGAGCAGTACTTC	CASGKGRGSYEQYF
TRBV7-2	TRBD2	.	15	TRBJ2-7	TGTGCCAGCAGCTTAGCTGCTAGCGGGGCCTACGAGCAGTACTTC	CASSLAASGAYEQYF
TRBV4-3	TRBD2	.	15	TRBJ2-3	TGCGCCAGCAGCCGCGGGGGGCGGTGGACAGATACGCAGTATTTT	CASSRGGRWTDTQYF
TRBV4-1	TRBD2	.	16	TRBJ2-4	TGCGCCAGCAGCCAAGCCCGACTAGCGGGGCAAAACATTCAGTACTTC	CASSQARLAGQNIQYF
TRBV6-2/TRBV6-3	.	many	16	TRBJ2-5	TGTGCCAGCACCAGAGGGACTGCTGTCTACCAAGAGACCCAGTACTTC	CASTRGTAVYQETQYF
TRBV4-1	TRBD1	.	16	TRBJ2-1	TGCGCCAGCAGCCAAGTGGGCAGGGGGCTCTACAATGAGCAGTTCTTC	CASSQVGRGLYNEQFF
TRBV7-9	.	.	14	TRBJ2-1	TGTGCCAGCAGCATAGCGTGGGGGCCGGATGAGCAGTTCTTC	CASSIAWGPDEQFF
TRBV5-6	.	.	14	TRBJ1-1	TGTGCCAGCAGCTTTCCGAGGAAGAACACTGAAGCTTTCTTT	CASSFPRKNTEAFF
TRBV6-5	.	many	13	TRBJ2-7	TGTGCCAGCAGCAGGGACGGTTCCTACGAGCAGTACTTC	CASSRDGSYEQYF
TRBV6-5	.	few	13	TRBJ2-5	TGTGCCAGCAGTTCCGTTGAGGACCGGACCCAGTACTTC	CASSSVEDRTQYF
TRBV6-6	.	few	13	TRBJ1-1	TGTGCCAGCAGCCACACACGGAACACTGAAGCTTTCTTT	CASSHTRNTEAFF
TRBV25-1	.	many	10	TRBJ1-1	TGTGCCAGAGGTGGGTTGGCAGCTTTCTTT	CARGGLAAFF
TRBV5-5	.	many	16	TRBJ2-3	TGTGCCAGCAGCTTGGCGGACATTCATTTTACAGATACGCAGTATTTT	CASSLADIHFTDTQYF
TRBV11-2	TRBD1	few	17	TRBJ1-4	TGTGCCAGCAGCTTAGATCGCGTAGTAAGCAGGGGGGAAAAACTGTTTTTT	CASSLDRVVSRGEKLFF
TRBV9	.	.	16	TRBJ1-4	TGTGCCAGCAGCGTAGAGGCGTTTGCAACTAATGAAAAACTGTTTTTT	CASSVEAFATNEKLFF
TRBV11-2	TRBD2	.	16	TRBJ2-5	TGTGCCAGCAGCTTAGGAGCGGGGTCGTACCAAGAGACCCAGTACTTC	CASSLGAGSYQETQYF
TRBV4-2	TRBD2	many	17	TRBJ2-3	TGTGCCAGCAGCCAAATCCGGACTAGCGAAAATTCGGATACGCAGTATTTT	CASSQIRTSENSDTQYF
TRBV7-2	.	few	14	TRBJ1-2	TGTGCCAGCAGGCGGGGAGGGACTATCTATGGCTACACCTTC	CASRRGGTIYGYTF